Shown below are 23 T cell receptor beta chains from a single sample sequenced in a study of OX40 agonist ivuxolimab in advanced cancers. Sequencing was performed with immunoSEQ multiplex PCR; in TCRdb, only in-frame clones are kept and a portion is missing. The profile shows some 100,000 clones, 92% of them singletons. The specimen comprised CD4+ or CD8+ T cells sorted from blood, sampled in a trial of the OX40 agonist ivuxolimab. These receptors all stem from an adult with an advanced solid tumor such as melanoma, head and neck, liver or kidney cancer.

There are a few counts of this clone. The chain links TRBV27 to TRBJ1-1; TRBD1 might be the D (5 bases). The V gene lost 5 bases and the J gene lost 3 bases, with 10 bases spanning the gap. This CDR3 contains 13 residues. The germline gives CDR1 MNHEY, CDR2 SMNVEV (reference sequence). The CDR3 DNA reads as TGTGCCAGCAGTCTTGGGGCGGACACTGAAGCTTTCTTT. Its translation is CASSLGADTEAFF.

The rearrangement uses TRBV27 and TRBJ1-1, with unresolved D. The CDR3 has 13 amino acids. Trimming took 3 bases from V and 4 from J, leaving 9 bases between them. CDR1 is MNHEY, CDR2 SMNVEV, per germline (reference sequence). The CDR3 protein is CASSFLGSTEAFF. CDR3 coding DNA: TGTGCCAGCAGTTTTTTAGGGAGCACTGAAGCTTTCTTT.

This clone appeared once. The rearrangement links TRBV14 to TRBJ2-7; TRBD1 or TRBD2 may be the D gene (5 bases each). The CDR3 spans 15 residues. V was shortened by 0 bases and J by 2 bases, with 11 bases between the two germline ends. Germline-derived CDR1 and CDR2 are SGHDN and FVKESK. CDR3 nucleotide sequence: TGTGCCAGCAGCCAAGACAGGGTGAGGGCCTACGAGCAGTACTTC. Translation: CASSQDRVRAYEQYF.

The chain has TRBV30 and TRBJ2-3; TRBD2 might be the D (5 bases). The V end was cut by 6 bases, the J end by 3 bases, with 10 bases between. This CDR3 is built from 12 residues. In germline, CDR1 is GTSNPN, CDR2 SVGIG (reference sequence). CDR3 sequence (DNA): TGTGCCTGCCGGGGTGAAACAGATACGCAGTATTTT. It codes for CACRGETDTQYF. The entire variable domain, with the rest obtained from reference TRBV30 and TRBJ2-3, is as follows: SQTIHQWPATLVQPVGSPLSLECTVEGTSNPNLYWYRQAAGRGLQLLFYSVGIGQISSEVPQNLSASRPQDRQFILSSKKLLLSDSGFYLCACRGETDTQYFGPGTRLTVL.

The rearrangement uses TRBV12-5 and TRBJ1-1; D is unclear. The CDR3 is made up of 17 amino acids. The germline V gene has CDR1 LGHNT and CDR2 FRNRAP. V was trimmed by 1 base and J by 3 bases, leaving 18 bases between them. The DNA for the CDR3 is TGTGCTAGTGGTTTGGGCGTGGTTGGGCAGCGGGACACTGAAGCTTTCTTT. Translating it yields CASGLGVVGQRDTEAFF.

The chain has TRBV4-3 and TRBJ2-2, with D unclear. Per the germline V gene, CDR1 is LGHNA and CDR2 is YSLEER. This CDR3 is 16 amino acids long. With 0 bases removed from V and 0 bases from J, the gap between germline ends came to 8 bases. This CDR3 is CASSQEAGPNTGELFF. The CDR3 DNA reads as TGCGCCAGCAGCCAAGAAGCAGGTCCGAACACCGGGGAGCTGTTTTTT.

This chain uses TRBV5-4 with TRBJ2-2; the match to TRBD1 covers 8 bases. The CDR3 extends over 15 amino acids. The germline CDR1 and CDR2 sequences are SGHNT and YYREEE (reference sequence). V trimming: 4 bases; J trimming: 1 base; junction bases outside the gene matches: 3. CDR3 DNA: TGTGCCAGCAGCCAGACAGGGGTGAACACCGGGGAGCTGTTTTTT. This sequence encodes CASSQTGVNTGELFF.

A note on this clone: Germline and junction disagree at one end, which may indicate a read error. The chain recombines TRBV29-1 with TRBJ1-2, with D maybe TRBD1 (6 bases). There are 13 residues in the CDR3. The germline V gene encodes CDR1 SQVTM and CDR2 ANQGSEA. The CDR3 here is CSVDRTANYGYTF. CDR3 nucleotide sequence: TGCAGCGTTGATCGGACAGCTAATTATGGCTACACCTTC.

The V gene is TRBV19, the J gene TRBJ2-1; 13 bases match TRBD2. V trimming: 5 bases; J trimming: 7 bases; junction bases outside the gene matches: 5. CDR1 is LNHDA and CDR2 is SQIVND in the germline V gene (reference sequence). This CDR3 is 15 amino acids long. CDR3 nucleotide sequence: TGTGCCAGTAGTCCTAGGACTAGCGGGGGAAATGAGCAGTTCTTC. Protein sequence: CASSPRTSGGNEQFF. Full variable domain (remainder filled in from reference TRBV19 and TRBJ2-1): DGGITQSPKYLFRKEGQNVTLSCEQNLNHDAMYWYRQDPGQGLRLIYYSQIVNDFQKGDIAEGYSVSREKKESFPLTVTSAQKNPTAFYLCASSPRTSGGNEQFFGPGTRLTVL.

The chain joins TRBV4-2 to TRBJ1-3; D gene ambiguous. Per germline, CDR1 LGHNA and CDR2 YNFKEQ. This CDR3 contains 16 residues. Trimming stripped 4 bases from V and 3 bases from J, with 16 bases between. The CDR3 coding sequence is TGTGCCAGCAGCCCCCGTGGCAGTCTTAATGGAAACACCATATATTTT. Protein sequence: CASSPRGSLNGNTIYF.

The CDR3 DNA reads TGTGCCAGCAGTGCAGGGTCCGGAGGTTACGAGCAGTACTTC. Translated, it gives CASSAGSGGYEQYF. The chain links TRBV27 to TRBJ2-7; D possibly uses TRBD1 or TRBD2 (5 bases each). Germline V gene data show CDR1 as MNHEY and CDR2 as SMNVEV (reference sequence). V shed 5 bases and J shed 4 bases, with 15 bases lying between them. The CDR3 consists of 14 residues.

CDR3 coding DNA: TGTGCCAGCAGTGAGCGGGAGCCGAGGTGGGATACGCAGTATTTT. It is translated as CASSEREPRWDTQYF. The rearrangement joins TRBV6-1 to TRBJ2-3, with TRBD2 identical over 7 bases. The CDR3 length is 15 residues. With V trimmed by 3 bases and J by 6 bases, 9 bases remained unmatched. Germline assignment: CDR1 MNHNS and CDR2 SASEGT.

The CDR3: CASSQTGTFSYGYTF. The DNA of the CDR3 is TGCGCCAGCAGCCAAACTGGGACTTTCTCCTATGGCTACACCTTC. The V call is TRBV4-1, the J call TRBJ1-2; weak D call: TRBD1 (5 bases). Germline lookup yields CDR1 MGHRA and CDR2 YSYEKL. The CDR3 is 15 amino acids. V was shortened by 2 bases and J by 4 bases, with 14 bases between the two germline ends.

In DNA form, the CDR3 reads TGTGCCAGCAGCTTGGGCGGGAGGACCTACAATGAGCAGTTCTTC. Protein product: CASSLGGRTYNEQFF. The genes are TRBV13 and TRBJ2-1; 8 bases match TRBD2. This CDR3 comprises 15 residues. Germline V gene sequence: CDR1 PRHDT, CDR2 FYEKMQ (reference sequence). The trim removed 3 bases at V and 2 bases at J, leaving 3 bases unmatched.

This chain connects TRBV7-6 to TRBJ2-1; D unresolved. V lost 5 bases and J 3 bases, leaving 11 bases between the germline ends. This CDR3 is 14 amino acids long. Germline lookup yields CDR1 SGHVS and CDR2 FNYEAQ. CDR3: CASSPRPDYNEQFF. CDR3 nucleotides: TGTGCCAGCAGCCCCCGACCCGACTACAATGAGCAGTTCTTC.

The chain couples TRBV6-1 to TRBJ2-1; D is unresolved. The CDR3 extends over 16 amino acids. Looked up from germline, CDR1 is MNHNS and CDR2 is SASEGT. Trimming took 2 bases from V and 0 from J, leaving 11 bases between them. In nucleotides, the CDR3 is TGTGCCAGCAGTGAACTCAAAAGGAGCTCCTACAATGAGCAGTTCTTC. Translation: CASSELKRSSYNEQFF.

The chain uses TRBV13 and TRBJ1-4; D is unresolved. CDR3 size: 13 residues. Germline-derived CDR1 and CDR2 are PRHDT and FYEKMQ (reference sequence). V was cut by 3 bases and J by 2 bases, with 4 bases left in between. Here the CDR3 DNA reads TGTGCCAGCAGCTTCCGGACTAATGAAAAACTGTTTTTT. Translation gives CASSFRTNEKLFF. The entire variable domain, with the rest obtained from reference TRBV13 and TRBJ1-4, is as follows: AAGVIQSPRHLIKEKRETATLKCYPIPRHDTVYWYQQGPGQDPQFLISFYEKMQSDKGSIPDRFSAQQFSDYHSELNMSSLELGDSALYFCASSFRTNEKLFFGSGTQLSVL.

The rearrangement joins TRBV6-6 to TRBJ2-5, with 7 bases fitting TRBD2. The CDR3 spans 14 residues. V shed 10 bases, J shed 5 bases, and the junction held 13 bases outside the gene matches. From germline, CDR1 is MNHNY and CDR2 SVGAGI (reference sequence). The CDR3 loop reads CATSRTSSSETQYF. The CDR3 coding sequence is TGTGCCACCTCCCGGACTAGTTCTTCGGAGACCCAGTACTTC.

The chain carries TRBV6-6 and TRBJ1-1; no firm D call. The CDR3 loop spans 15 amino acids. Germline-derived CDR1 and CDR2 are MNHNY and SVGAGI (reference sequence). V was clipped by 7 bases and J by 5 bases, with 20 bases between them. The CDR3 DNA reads TGTGCCAGCACGATGGGCCGGTCGCGGAGAACTGAAGCTTTCTTT. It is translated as CASTMGRSRRTEAFF.

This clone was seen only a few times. The DNA for the CDR3 is TGTGCCTGGAGTGTATGGGGGAGGGAGGATACGCAGTATTTT. Its protein product is CAWSVWGREDTQYF. The V and J genes are TRBV30 and TRBJ2-3; the match to TRBD2 covers 7 bases. Germline V gives CDR1 GTSNPN, CDR2 SVGIG (reference sequence). J lost 6 bases, V lost 0 bases, and 6 bases had no gene match. CDR3 length equals 14 residues. Full variable domain (missing parts from reference TRBV30 and TRBJ2-3): SQTIHQWPATLVQPVGSPLSLECTVEGTSNPNLYWYRQAAGRGLQLLFYSVGIGQISSEVPQNLSASRPQDRQFILSSKKLLLSDSGFYLCAWSVWGREDTQYFGPGTRLTVL.

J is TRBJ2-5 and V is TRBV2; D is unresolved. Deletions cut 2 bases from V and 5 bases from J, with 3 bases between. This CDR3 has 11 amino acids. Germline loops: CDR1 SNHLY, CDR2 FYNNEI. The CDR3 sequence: CASSEKETQYF. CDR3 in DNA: TGTGCCAGCAGTGAAAAGGAGACCCAGTACTTC.

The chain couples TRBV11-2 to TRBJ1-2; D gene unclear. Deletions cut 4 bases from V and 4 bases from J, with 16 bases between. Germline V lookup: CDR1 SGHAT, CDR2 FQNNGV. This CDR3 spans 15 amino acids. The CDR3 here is CASSSSAQILYGYTF. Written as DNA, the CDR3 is TGTGCCAGCAGCTCGTCGGCGCAGATCCTCTATGGCTACACCTTC.

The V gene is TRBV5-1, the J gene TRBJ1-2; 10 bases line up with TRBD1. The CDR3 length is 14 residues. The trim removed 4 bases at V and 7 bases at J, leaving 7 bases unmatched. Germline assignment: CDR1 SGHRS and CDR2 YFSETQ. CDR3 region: CASSDRDRGSGYTF. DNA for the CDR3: TGCGCCAGCAGCGATCGGGACAGGGGCTCTGGCTACACCTTC.